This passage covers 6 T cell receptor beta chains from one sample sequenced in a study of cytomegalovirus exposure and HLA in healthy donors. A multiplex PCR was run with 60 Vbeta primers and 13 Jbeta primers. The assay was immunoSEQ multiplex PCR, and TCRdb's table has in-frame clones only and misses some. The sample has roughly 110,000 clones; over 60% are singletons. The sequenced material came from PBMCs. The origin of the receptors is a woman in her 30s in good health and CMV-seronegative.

The CDR3 DNA follows: TGCGCCAGCAGCACTCGACAGGGGGCCGGGGAGCTGTTTTTT. Translated: CASSTRQGAGELFF. The chain is built from TRBV5-1 and TRBJ2-2; 9 bases line up with TRBD1. V lost 4 bases and J lost 6; bases outside the gene matches: 4. Germline CDR1 SGHRS, CDR2 YFSETQ. The CDR3 is made up of 14 amino acids.

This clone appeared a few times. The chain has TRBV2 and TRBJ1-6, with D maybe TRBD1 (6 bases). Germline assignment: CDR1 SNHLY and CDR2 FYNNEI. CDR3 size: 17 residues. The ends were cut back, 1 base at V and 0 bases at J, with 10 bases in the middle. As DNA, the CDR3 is TGTGCCAGCAGTGAAGGTCAGGGGCACTCCTATAATTCACCCCTCCACTTT. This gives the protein CASSEGQGHSYNSPLHF.

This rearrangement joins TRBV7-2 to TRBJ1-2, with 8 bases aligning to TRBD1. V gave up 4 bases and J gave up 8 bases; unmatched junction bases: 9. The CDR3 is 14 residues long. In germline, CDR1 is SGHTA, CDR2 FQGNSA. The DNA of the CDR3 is TGTGCCAGCAGCTGGGGGACAGGACAAATCGGCTACACCTTC. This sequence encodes CASSWGTGQIGYTF.

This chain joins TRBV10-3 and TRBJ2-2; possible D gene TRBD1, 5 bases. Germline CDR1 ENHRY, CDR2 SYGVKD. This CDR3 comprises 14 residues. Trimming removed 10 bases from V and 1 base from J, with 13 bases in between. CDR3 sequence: CATLSGWNTGELFF. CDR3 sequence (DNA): TGTGCCACCTTATCAGGGTGGAACACCGGGGAGCTGTTTTTT.

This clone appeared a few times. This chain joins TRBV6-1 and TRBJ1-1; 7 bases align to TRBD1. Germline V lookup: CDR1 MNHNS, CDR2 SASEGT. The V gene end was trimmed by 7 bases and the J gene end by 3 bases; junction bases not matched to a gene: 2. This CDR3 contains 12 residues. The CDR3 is CASNDRDTEAFF. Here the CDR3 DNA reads TGTGCCAGCAACGACAGGGACACTGAAGCTTTCTTT.

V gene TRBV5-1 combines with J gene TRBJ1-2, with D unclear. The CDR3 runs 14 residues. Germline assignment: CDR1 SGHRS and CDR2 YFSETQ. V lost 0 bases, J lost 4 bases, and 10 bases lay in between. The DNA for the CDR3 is TGCGCCAGCAGCTTGGAGGGAGGCGGCTATGGCTACACCTTC. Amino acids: CASSLEGGGYGYTF.